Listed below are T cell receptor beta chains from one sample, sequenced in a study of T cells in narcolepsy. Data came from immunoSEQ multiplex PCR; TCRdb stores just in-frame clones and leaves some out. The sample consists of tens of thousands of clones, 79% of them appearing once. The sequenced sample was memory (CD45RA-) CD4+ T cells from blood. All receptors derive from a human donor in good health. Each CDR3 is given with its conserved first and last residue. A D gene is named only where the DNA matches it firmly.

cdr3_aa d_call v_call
CASSLGSRRNTIYF - TRBV28
CASNDLGQGLSPLHF TRBD1 TRBV5-1
CASSPDYGQKVYTF - TRBV7-2
CASSEVLRDEQYF - TRBV6-5
CASSARDQIWETQYF - TRBV9
CTSSQGQGYIGYTF - TRBV1
CASSDRYGYNSPLHF - TRBV6-4
CASSSRGHEQFF - TRBV7-3
CASSSPGQGSHEQYF TRBD1 TRBV5-4
CASSLVRVKQFF - TRBV7-2
CASSRRQETQYF - TRBV6-6
CASSLNRAYNSPLHF - TRBV27
CASRKGTAHQPQHF - TRBV28
CASRPGGNVGELFF TRBD1 TRBV28
CASSPTRTGDLAKNIQYF TRBD1 TRBV13
CASVPGITEAFF - TRBV5-8
CASSDPGGSVGYTF TRBD1 TRBV25-1
CASVKGGLSYEQYF - TRBV28
CASTFRTVGEQYF - TRBV6-5
CASSLATGGSYNEQFF TRBD2 TRBV14
CASSPPPGLETQYF - TRBV7-3
CASSPNKGSIAPYEQYF - TRBV18
CASSSATNEKLFF - TRBV19
CATGGGYGMNTEAFF - TRBV15
CASTTGQGGTEAFF TRBD1 TRBV19
CASSQTALGHTEAFF - TRBV7-2
CADWGYTF - TRBV27